The 31 T cell receptor beta chains reported below all come from one sample, sequenced in a study of tumor-infiltrating lymphocytes in primary liver carcinoma. The input was 400 to 500 ng total RNA; TCR beta cDNA was made from it with a constant-region primer. Slightly modified ARM-PCR, run as three nested multiplex PCR rounds, produced the TCR beta libraries. Amplification in the first two PCR rounds was performed using TRBV1-TRBV30 forward primers and a C-beta reverse primer for about 10 cycles each. TCRdb re-analysed the multiplex PCR reads in MiXCR, keeping a single row per CDR3 protein. The sample contains about 200,000 distinct CDR3 sequences, roughly two thirds of which appear only once. RNA was extracted from whole blood without cell sorting, alongside germline DNA. Sequences were obtained from peripheral blood. These receptors all stem from a woman aged 55-70 years with primary liver carcinoma and hepatitis B virus infection.

This clonotype was recorded at least ten times. The V call is TRBV6-6, the J call TRBJ2-5, with TRBD1 identical over 9 bases. The germline V gene encodes CDR1 MNHNY and CDR2 SVGAGI (reference sequence). Trimming removed 6 bases from V and 4 bases from J; junction bases left unmatched: 12. This CDR3 region has 16 residues. Here the CDR3 DNA reads TGTGCCAGCAGCCAGGGCACAGGGGGCGCGGTAGAGACCCAGTACTTC. Protein product: CASSQGTGGAVETQYF.

The CDR3 region is CASSYRGGGELFF. The CDR3 DNA is TGTGCCAGCAGTTACAGGGGTGGCGGGGAGCTGTTTTTT. This chain joins TRBV2 and TRBJ2-2, with 7 bases identical to TRBD1. Germline values: CDR1 SNHLY, CDR2 FYNNEI. The trim removed 5 bases at V and 7 bases at J, leaving 4 bases unmatched. The CDR3 extends over 13 amino acids.

The J gene is TRBJ2-1, the V gene TRBV6-5; the match to TRBD1 covers 11 bases. The ends lost 2 bases at V and 7 bases at J; junction bases unmatched: 7. CDR1 and CDR2 from the germline V gene are MNHEY and SVGAGI. This CDR3 contains 16 residues. Here the CDR3 reads CASSYTGQGARNEQFF. CDR3 bases: TGTGCCAGCAGTTACACAGGACAGGGGGCGCGTAATGAGCAGTTCTTC.

This chain uses TRBV28 with TRBJ2-5, with D tentatively TRBD1 or TRBD2 (6 bases each). The CDR3 is 15 residues long. Germline lookup yields CDR1 MDHEN and CDR2 SYDVKM. Trimming removed 5 bases from V and 5 bases from J, with 18 bases in between. CDR3 sequence reads: CASSPPYGGRETQYF. The CDR3, as DNA: TGTGCCAGCAGTCCGCCGTATGGGGGGCGGGAGACCCAGTACTTC. The variable domain in full, with the rest retrieved from reference TRBV28 and TRBJ2-5, is DVKVTQSSRYLVKRTGEKVFLECVQDMDHENMFWYRQDPGLGLRLIYFSYDVKMKEKGDIPEGYSVSREKKERFSLILESASTNQTSMYLCASSPPYGGRETQYFGPGTRLLVL.

This clonotype was recorded once. Since a much larger clone is just one base distant, this may be a read error. The chain employs TRBV6-1 and TRBJ1-5; D might be TRBD1 or TRBD2, each matching 5 bases. Matching the DNA end better, TRBJ2-3 makes the J call doubtful. The CDR3 loop spans 15 amino acids. Germline CDR1 is MNHNS and CDR2 is SASEGT. The CDR3 DNA reads TGTGCCAGCAGTGCGCAGGGACGGAGCAATCAGCCCCAGTATTTT. Translated, it gives CASSAQGRSNQPQYF.

This clonotype has at least ten counts. One end of the junction fails to match germline, which may point to a read error. The chain links TRBV5-5 to TRBJ1-1; unclear D gene. This CDR3 comprises 12 residues. From germline, CDR1 is SGHKS and CDR2 YYEKEE (reference sequence). The CDR3 loop is CATSGVTTEAFF. The CDR3 coding sequence is TGTGCCACCAGCGGGGTGACGACTGAAGCTTTCTTT.

Regarding this clonotype: This likely comes from a read error, as the CDR3 has no conserved phenylalanine or tryptophan at its end. The chain combines TRBV11-1 with TRBJ2-1; no reliable D call. Germline CDR1 is SGHAT and CDR2 is FQDESV (reference sequence). V lost 6 bases and J lost 9, with 18 bases in between. The CDR3 extends over 14 amino acids. CDR3 sequence (DNA): TGTGCCAGCAGGGACCGTCATCCACGCAGTGAGCAGTTCATC. Protein product: CASRDRHPRSEQFI.

As to this clonotype: The junction does not match germline at one end; this may be a read error. The CDR3 DNA follows: TGTGCCAGTAGCTCTGGGACACCCCCGGGGGATACGCAGTATTTT. Protein product: CASSSGTPPGDTQYF. The J gene is TRBJ2-3, the V gene TRBV11-2; D is possibly TRBD1 (6 bases). The CDR3 loop spans 15 amino acids. The germline gives CDR1 SGHAT, CDR2 FQNNGV.

Turning to this clonotype: At one end the junction does not follow the germline gene, possibly because of a read error. V is TRBV28 and J is TRBJ2-7; D remains unclear. The CDR3 covers 13 residues. Per the germline V gene, CDR1 is MDHEN and CDR2 is SYDVKM. CDR3: CASSYGRTYEQCF. In DNA form, the CDR3 reads TGTGCCAGCAGTTATGGCAGAACCTACGAGCAGTGCTTC.

As for this clonotype: At one of its ends the junction is not consistent with the germline gene, which may arise from a read error. J is TRBJ2-5 and V is TRBV6-5; D call uncertain. This CDR3 spans 13 amino acids. The germline V gene encodes CDR1 MNHEY and CDR2 SVGAGI. CDR3 sequence: CASSYSSRETQYF. The CDR3 nucleotides are TGTGCCAGTAGTTACTCGTCTAGGGAGACCCAGTACTTC.

Remarks on this clonotype: Just one base apart from a much larger clone, this may be a read error. The chain has TRBV6-5 and TRBJ2-7, with no clear D. V was cut by 7 bases and J by 2 bases, with 12 bases left in between. CDR3 length: 13 amino acids. Germline CDR1 is MNHEY and CDR2 is SVGAGI. The CDR3 region is CASTPPGAYEQYF. The CDR3 DNA sequence: TGTGCCAGCACCCCCCCGGGCGCCTACGAGCAGTACTTC.

There are a few counts of this clonotype. V usage is TRBV10-1 and J usage is TRBJ2-1, with TRBD2 matching over 7 bases. CDR3 length: 13 amino acids. Germline CDR1 is WNHNN and CDR2 is SYGVQD (reference sequence). J was trimmed by 8 bases and V by 4 bases; bases with no gene match: 5. This CDR3 reads CASSAGGRDEQFF. The CDR3 DNA reads as TGCGCCAGCAGTGCGGGGGGTCGGGATGAGCAGTTCTTC.

The chain joins TRBV6-6 to TRBJ2-1; no reliable D call. With 2 bases removed from V and 6 bases from J, the gap between germline ends came to 17 bases. The CDR3 runs 16 residues. Germline CDR1 MNHNY, CDR2 SVGAGI (reference sequence). The CDR3 here is CASSYNSRRWSNEQFF. In DNA, the CDR3 is TGTGCCAGCAGTTACAATAGCAGGAGATGGAGCAATGAGCAGTTCTTC.

Details on this clonotype: This may arise from a read error, as a much more abundant clone is one base away. The chain recombines TRBV7-8 with TRBJ2-7; D gene uncertain. This CDR3 has 12 residues. From germline, CDR1 is SGHVS and CDR2 FQNEAQ. The CDR3: CASSFGAHERYF. The CDR3 DNA is TGTGCCAGCAGCTTTGGAGCCCACGAGCGGTACTTC.

The table lists this clonotype with a count of one. At one end the junction does not follow the germline gene, possibly because of a read error. The rearrangement uses TRBV9 and TRBJ1-6; D ambiguous. There are 14 residues in the CDR3. The germline CDR1 and CDR2 sequences are SGDLS and YYNGEE. The CDR3 spells CASSVHPEFSPLYF. The CDR3 DNA reads TGTGCCAGCAGCGTCCACCCCGAATTTTCACCTCTCTACTTT. The full variable domain, with the rest looked up from reference TRBV9 and TRBJ1-6, is DSGVTQTPKHLITATGQRVTLRCSPRSGDLSVYWYQQSLDQGLQFLIQYYNGEERAKGNILERFSAQQFPDLHSELNLSSLELGDSALYFCASSVHPEFSPLYFGNGTRLTVT.

This clonotype showed up just once. The J gene is TRBJ1-4, the V gene TRBV11-3, with 8 bases fitting TRBD1. V lost 3 bases and J lost 10; bases outside the gene matches: 19. Germline CDR1 and CDR2: SGHNT and YENEEA. This CDR3 is 18 amino acids long. CDR3 in amino acids: CASSFRQGLGATSGKLFF. CDR3 nucleotides: TGTGCCAGCAGCTTCCGACAGGGGCTAGGGGCAACTAGTGGAAAACTGTTTTTT.

Worth noting for this clonotype: An end of the junction differs from the germline gene, which may be a read error. The genes are TRBV29-1 and TRBJ2-5, with D uncertain. The V gene's germline CDR1 is SQVTM and CDR2 ANQGSEA. The CDR3 covers 11 residues. The CDR3 loop is CCVKYQETQHF. The CDR3 nucleotides are TGCTGCGTTAAATACCAAGAGACCCAGCACTTC.

V gene TRBV11-2 combines with J gene TRBJ2-7, with a possible D match to TRBD2 (6 bases). Germline values: CDR1 SGHAT, CDR2 FQNNGV. The CDR3 is 13 amino acids. Trimming cost V 7 bases and J 6 bases, with 16 bases left between them. For the CDR3, the DNA is TGTGCCAGCAACGGCGGGGTTTTTGGCGAGCAGTACTTC. It is translated as CASNGGVFGEQYF.

Turning to this clonotype: This CDR3 fails to terminate in the conserved phenylalanine or tryptophan, so it likely reflects a read error. The V gene is TRBV12-3 or TRBV12-4, the J gene TRBJ2-2, with D tentatively TRBD2 (7 bases). The length of the CDR3 is 16 residues. V gave up 9 bases and J gave up 0 bases, with 17 bases separating them. CDR3 protein: CASSQGRGSNTGELFY. Written as DNA, the CDR3 is TGTGCCAGTAGCCAGGGGAGGGGATCGAACACCGGGGAGCTGTTTTAT.

Remarks on this clonotype: Just one base apart from a much larger clone, this may be a read error. The chain uses TRBV5-1 and TRBJ2-7; D call uncertain. This CDR3 has 13 amino acids. CDR1 and CDR2 (germline): SGHRS, YFSETQ. V gave up 0 bases and J gave up 1 base, with 5 bases separating them. The CDR3 sequence: CASSLASSYEQYF. The CDR3 DNA follows: TGCGCCAGCAGCTTGGCGTCTTCCTACGAGCAGTACTTC.

This rearrangement joins TRBV4-1 to TRBJ1-1; D is unresolved. Trimming pared 1 base from V and 0 bases from J, leaving 9 bases between. The CDR3 has 15 residues. In germline, CDR1 is MGHRA, CDR2 YSYEKL. The CDR3 here is CASSQAWGLNTEAFF. In DNA, the CDR3 is TGCGCCAGCAGCCAAGCTTGGGGTTTGAACACTGAAGCTTTCTTT.

The chain links TRBV11-2 to TRBJ2-2; TRBD2 is a possible D gene (5 bases). The CDR3 runs 15 residues. CDR1 is SGHAT and CDR2 is FQNNGV in the germline V gene. V was cut by 6 bases and J by 4 bases, with 15 bases left in between. CDR3 residues: CASSPRRRGTGELFF. CDR3 bases: TGTGCCAGCAGTCCCAGGAGGCGCGGCACCGGGGAGCTGTTTTTT.

Many counts were recorded for this clonotype. J is TRBJ2-1 and V is TRBV5-1; D not certain. The CDR3 sequence is 15 residues long. The germline gives CDR1 SGHRS, CDR2 YFSETQ. Trimming took 5 bases from V and 1 from J, leaving 13 bases between them. The CDR3 loop is CASRLNTRSYNEQFF. The DNA for the CDR3 is TGCGCCAGCAGGCTGAATACCCGGTCCTACAATGAGCAGTTCTTC.

This chain connects TRBV5-1 to TRBJ2-5; D ambiguous. The CDR3 contains 13 residues. Germline loops: CDR1 SGHRS, CDR2 YFSETQ. The germline V and J ends were trimmed by 0 bases and 10 bases, with 13 bases remaining between them. The CDR3 sequence: CASSLGPQDIQYF. Here the CDR3 DNA reads TGCGCCAGCAGCTTGGGTCCCCAAGACATCCAGTACTTC.

The gene calls are TRBV29-1 and TRBJ2-5; TRBD1 matches 7 bases. Germline CDR1 and CDR2: SQVTM and ANQGSEA. The CDR3 length is 12 residues. The CDR3 sequence is CRPGQTAVTQYF. CDR3 coding DNA: TGCAGACCGGGACAGACCGCAGTGACCCAGTACTTC.

Details on this clonotype: Germline is not matched at one junction end, which may reflect a read error. The CDR3 DNA reads TGTGCCAGCAGTTACCAGGGGCGGGGCACAGATACGCGGTATTTT. It codes for CASSYQGRGTDTRYF. The V and J genes are TRBV6-6 and TRBJ2-3; either TRBD1 or TRBD2 may supply D (6 bases each). The CDR3 spans 15 residues. Germline V gene lookup returns CDR1 MNHNY and CDR2 SVGAGI (reference sequence).

This clonotype was recorded at least ten times. The DNA of the CDR3 is TGCAGCGTTGAAAAGGATACCTACGAGCAGTACTTC. Translated, it gives CSVEKDTYEQYF. This sequence joins TRBV29-1 and TRBJ2-7, with D hard to call. The CDR3 spans 12 residues. Per the germline V gene, CDR1 is SQVTM and CDR2 is ANQGSEA. V lost 2 bases, J lost 2 bases, and 7 bases lay in between.

This clonotype was counted a single time. An end of the junction differs from the germline gene, which may be a read error. The V and J genes are TRBV11-2 and TRBJ2-1, with D unclear. Per germline, CDR1 SGHAT and CDR2 FQNNGV. The CDR3 loop spans 15 amino acids. This CDR3 is CASSFVGSSYNEQFF. The CDR3 DNA reads as TGTGCCAGCAGCTTTGTGGGAAGCTCCTACAATGAACAGTTCTTC.

Remarks on this clonotype: Compared with germline, one end of the junction differs, possibly owing to a read error. V and J are TRBV5-1 and TRBJ2-1; perhaps D is TRBD1 or TRBD2 (6 bases each). Germline CDR1 and CDR2: SGHRS and YFSETQ. CDR3 length equals 17 residues. CDR3 amino acids: CASSPLLEGVFYNEQFF. The CDR3 bases are TGCGCCAGCAGCCCCTTGCTGGAGGGGGTATTCTACAATGAGCAGTTCTTT.

This clonotype was observed a single time. The V gene is TRBV11-2, the J gene TRBJ2-1; D is unclear. The germline V gene encodes CDR1 SGHAT and CDR2 FQNNGV. The V end was cut by 0 bases, the J end by 10 bases, with 10 bases between. CDR3 length: 13 residues. In DNA form, the CDR3 reads TGTGCCAGCAGCTTAGATGATCAGTTGGAGCAGTTCTTC. Its translation is CASSLDDQLEQFF.

Remarks on this clonotype: One end of the junction varies from germline; a read error may be responsible. This chain joins TRBV5-1 and TRBJ2-7, with no clear D. CDR1 and CDR2 from the germline V gene are SGHRS and YFSETQ. This CDR3 has 11 residues. CDR3: CSSSLDLEQYF. CDR3 nucleotide sequence: TGCTCCAGCAGCTTGGATCTAGAGCAGTATTTC.